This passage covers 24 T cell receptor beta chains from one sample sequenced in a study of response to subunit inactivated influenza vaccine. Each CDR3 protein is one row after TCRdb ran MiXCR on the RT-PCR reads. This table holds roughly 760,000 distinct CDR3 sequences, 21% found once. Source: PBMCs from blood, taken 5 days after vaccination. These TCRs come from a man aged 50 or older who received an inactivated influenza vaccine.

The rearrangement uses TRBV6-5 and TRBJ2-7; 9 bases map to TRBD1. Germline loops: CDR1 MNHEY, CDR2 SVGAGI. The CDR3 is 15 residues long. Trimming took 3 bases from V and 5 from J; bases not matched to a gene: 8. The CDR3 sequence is CASSYSGTGINEQYF. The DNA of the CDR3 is TGTGCCAGCAGTTATTCCGGGACAGGGATCAACGAGCAGTACTTC.

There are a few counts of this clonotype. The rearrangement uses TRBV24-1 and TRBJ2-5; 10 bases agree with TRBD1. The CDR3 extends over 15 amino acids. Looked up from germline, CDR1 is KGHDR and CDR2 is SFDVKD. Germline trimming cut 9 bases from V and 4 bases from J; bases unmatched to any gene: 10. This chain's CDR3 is CATSGGQGRIETQYF. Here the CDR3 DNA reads TGTGCCACCTCTGGGGGACAGGGGAGAATAGAGACCCAGTACTTC.

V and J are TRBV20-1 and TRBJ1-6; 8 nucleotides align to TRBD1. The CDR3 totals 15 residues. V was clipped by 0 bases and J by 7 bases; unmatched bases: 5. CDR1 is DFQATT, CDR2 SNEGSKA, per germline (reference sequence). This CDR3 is CSARETGTGNSPLHF. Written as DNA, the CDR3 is TGCAGTGCTAGAGAAACCGGGACAGGCAATTCACCCCTCCACTTT.

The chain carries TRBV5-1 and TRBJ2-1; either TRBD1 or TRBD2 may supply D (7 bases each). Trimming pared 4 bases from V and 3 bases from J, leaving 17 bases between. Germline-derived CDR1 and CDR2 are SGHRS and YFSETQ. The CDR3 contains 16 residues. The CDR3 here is CASSRRGGADYNEQFF. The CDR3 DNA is TGCGCCAGCAGCCGCAGGGGGGGGGCCGACTACAATGAGCAGTTCTTC.

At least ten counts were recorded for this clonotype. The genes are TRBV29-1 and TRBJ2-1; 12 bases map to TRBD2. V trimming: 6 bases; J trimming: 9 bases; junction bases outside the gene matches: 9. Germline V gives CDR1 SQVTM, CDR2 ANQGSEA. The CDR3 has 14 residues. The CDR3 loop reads CSVLLAGGMGEQFF. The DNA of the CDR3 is TGCAGCGTCCTACTAGCGGGGGGTATGGGTGAGCAGTTCTTC.

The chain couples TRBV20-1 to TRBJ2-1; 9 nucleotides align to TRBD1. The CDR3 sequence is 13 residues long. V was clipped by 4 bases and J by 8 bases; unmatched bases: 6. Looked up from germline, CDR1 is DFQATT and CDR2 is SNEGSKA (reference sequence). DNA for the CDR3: TGCAGTGCTATCGGACAGGGGTACGATGAGCAGTTCTTC. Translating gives CSAIGQGYDEQFF.

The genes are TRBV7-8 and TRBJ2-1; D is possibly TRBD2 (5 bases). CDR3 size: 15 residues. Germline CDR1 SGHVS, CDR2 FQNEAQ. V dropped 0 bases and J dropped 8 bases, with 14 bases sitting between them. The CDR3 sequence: CASSLAPAEIDEQFF. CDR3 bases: TGTGCCAGCAGCTTAGCCCCAGCGGAGATCGATGAGCAGTTCTTC. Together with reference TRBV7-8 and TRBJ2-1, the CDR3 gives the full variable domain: GAGVSQSPRYKVAKRGQDVALRCDPISGHVSLFWYQQALGQGPEFLTYFQNEAQLDKSGLPSDRFFAERPEGSVSTLKIQRTQQEDSAVYLCASSLAPAEIDEQFFGPGTRLTVL.

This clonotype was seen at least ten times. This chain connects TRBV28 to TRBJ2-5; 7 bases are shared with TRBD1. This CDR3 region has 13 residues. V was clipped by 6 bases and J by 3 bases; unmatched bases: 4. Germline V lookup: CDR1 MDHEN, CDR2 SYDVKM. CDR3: CASSSGTEETQYF. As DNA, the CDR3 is TGTGCCAGCAGCTCCGGGACAGAAGAGACCCAGTACTTC.

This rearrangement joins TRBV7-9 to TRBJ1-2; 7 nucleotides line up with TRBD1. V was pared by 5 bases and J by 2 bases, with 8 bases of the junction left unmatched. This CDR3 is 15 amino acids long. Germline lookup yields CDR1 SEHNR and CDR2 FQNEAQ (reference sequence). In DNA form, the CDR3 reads TGTGCCAGCAGCATACCCGGGACAGCCAACTATGGCTACACCTTC. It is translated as CASSIPGTANYGYTF.

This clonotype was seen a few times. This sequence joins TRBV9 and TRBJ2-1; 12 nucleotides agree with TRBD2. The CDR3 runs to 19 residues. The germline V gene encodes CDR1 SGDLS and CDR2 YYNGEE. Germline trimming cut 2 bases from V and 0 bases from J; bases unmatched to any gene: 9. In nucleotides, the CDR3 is TGTGCCAGCAGCGTTTCCGGGACTAGCGGGTTTAGCTCCTACAATGAGCAGTTCTTC. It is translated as CASSVSGTSGFSSYNEQFF.

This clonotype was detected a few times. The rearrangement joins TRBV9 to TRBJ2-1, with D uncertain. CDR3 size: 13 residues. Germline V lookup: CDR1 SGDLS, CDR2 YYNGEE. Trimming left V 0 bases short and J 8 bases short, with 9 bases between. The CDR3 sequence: CASSVGWSHEQFF. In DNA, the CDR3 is TGTGCCAGCAGCGTAGGATGGTCCCATGAGCAGTTCTTC.

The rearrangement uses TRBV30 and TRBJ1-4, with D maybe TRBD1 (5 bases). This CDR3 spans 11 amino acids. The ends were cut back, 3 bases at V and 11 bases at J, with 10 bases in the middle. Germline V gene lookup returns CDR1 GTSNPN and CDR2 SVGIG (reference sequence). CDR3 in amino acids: CAWRRDRKLFF. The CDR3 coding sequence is TGTGCCTGGAGGCGGGACCGCAAACTGTTTTTT.

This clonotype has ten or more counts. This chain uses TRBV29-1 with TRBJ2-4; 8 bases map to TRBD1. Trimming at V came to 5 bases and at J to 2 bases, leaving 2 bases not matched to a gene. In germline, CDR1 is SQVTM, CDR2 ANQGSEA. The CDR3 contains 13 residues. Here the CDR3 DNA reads TGCAGCGTTCAGGGGGCAACCAAAAACATTCAGTACTTC. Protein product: CSVQGATKNIQYF.

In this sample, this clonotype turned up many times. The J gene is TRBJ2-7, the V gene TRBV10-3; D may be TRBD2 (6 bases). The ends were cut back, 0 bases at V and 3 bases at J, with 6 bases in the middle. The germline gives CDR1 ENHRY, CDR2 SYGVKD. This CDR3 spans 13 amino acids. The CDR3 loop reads CAISESGGYEQYF. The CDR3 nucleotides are TGTGCCATCAGTGAGTCCGGGGGCTACGAGCAGTACTTC.

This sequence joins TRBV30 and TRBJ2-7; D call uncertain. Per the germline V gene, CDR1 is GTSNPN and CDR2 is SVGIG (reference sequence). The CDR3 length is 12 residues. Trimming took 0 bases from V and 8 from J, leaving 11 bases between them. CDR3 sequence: CAWSVLTAQQYF. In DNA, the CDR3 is TGTGCCTGGAGTGTACTCACCGCCCAGCAGTACTTC. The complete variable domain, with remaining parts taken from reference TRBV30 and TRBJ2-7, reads SQTIHQWPATLVQPVGSPLSLECTVEGTSNPNLYWYRQAAGRGLQLLFYSVGIGQISSEVPQNLSASRPQDRQFILSSKKLLLSDSGFYLCAWSVLTAQQYFGPGTRLTVT.

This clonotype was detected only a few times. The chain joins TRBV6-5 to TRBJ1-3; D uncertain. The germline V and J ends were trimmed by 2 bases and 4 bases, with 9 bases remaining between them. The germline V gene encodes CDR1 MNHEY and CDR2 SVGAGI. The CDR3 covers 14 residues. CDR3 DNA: TGTGCCAGCAGTTACCTAGGAGTAGGAAACACCATATATTTT. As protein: CASSYLGVGNTIYF.

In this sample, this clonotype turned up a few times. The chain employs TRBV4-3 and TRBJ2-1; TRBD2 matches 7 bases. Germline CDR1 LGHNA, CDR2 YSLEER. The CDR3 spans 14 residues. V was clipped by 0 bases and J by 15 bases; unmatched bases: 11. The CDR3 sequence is CASSQDPFGGSTFF. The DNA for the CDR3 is TGCGCCAGCAGCCAAGATCCCTTCGGCGGGAGTACGTTCTTC.

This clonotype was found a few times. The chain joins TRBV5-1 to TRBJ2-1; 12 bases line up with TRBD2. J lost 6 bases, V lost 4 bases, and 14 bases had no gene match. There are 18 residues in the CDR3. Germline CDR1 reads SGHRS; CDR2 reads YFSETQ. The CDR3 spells CASSRLSSGRAEGNEQFF. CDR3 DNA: TGCGCCAGCAGCCGACTATCTAGCGGGAGGGCAGAAGGCAATGAGCAGTTCTTC.

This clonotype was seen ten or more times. The CDR3 protein is CASKGVLEEGLATSSTDTQYF. The DNA of the CDR3 is TGTGCCAGCAAAGGGGTACTGGAAGAGGGACTAGCGACTTCTAGCACAGATACGCAGTATTTT. The J gene is TRBJ2-3, the V gene TRBV6-4, with 10 bases fitting TRBD2. Trimming took 7 bases from V and 0 from J; bases not matched to a gene: 22. The CDR3 consists of 21 residues. CDR1 is MRHNA, CDR2 SNTAGT, per germline.

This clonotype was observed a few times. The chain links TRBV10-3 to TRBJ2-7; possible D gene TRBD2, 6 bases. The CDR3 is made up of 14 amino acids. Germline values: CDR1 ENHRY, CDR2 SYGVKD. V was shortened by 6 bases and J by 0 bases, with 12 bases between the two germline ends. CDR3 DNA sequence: TGTGCCATCAGGGCAACTAGCAGCTCCTACGAGCAGTACTTC. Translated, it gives CAIRATSSSYEQYF.

The CDR3 DNA follows: TGTGCCAGCAGTTACCTACAGTTTGAAAAACTGTTTTTT. Protein sequence: CASSYLQFEKLFF. V usage is TRBV6-6 and J usage is TRBJ1-4; D gene uncertain. The V and J ends lost 2 bases and 7 bases respectively, with 8 bases between them. The CDR3 extends over 13 amino acids. Germline assignment: CDR1 MNHNY and CDR2 SVGAGI (reference sequence).

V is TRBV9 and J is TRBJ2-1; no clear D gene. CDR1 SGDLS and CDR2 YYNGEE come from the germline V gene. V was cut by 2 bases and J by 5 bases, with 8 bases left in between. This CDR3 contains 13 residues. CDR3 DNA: TGTGCCAGCAGCGTCACGGTGAACAATGAGCAGTTCTTC. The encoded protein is CASSVTVNNEQFF.

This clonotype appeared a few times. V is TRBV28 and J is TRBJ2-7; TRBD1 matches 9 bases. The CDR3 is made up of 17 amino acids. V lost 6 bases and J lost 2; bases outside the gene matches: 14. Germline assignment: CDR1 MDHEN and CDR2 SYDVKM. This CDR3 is CASSLPFPGTGTYEQYF. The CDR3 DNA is TGTGCCAGCAGCCTACCGTTCCCCGGGACAGGGACCTACGAGCAGTACTTC.

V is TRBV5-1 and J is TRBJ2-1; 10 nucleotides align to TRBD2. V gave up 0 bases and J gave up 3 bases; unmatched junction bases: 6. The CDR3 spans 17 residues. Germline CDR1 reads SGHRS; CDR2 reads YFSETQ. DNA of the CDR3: TGCGCCAGCAGCTTGGCCGGGACTAGCGTAAACTACAATGAGCAGTTCTTC. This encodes CASSLAGTSVNYNEQFF.